These 31 T cell receptor beta chains originate from one sample sequenced in a study of T cell responses to AZD1222 COVID-19 vaccine. Profiled with immunoSEQ multiplex PCR; TCRdb holds only in-frame clones, not every one. The sample records roughly 110,000 clones, roughly nine tenths being singletons. Material: peripheral blood, obtained on day 0 of AZD1222 vaccination. The receptors shown here come from an adult in good health.

The chain recombines TRBV19 with TRBJ1-5; no reliable D call. The V gene's germline CDR1 is LNHDA and CDR2 SQIVND (reference sequence). Trimming stripped 3 bases from V and 4 bases from J, with 7 bases between. The CDR3 has 13 residues. CDR3 region: CASSIRPNQPQHF. The DNA for the CDR3 is TGTGCCAGTAGTATTAGGCCAAATCAGCCCCAGCATTTT.

The chain joins TRBV7-9 to TRBJ1-4; D ambiguous. The CDR3 is made up of 16 amino acids. V gave up 1 base and J gave up 8 bases, with 17 bases separating them. Per germline, CDR1 SEHNR and CDR2 FQNEAQ (reference sequence). The CDR3 protein is CASSLEGAGFKEKLFF. The CDR3 coding sequence is TGTGCCAGCAGCTTAGAGGGTGCAGGCTTCAAGGAAAAACTGTTTTTT.

V gene TRBV9 combines with J gene TRBJ2-7; 7 bases align to TRBD1. Trimming cost V 4 bases and J 5 bases; bases outside gene matches: 6. Germline-derived CDR1 and CDR2 are SGDLS and YYNGEE. The CDR3 has 13 residues. CDR3 in DNA: TGTGCCAGCAGCTCCGGACAGGCACACGAGCAGTACTTC. It is translated as CASSSGQAHEQYF.

The chain's CDR3 is CASSSIAGIGTDTQYF. The CDR3 coding sequence is TGTGCCAGCAGCTCTATAGCGGGGATCGGGACAGATACGCAGTATTTT. This chain links TRBV5-6 with TRBJ2-3; 8 positions match TRBD2. V was pared by 3 bases and J by 3 bases, with 9 bases of the junction left unmatched. The germline gives CDR1 SGHDT, CDR2 YYEEEE. The CDR3 contains 16 residues.

This clone was counted a few times. The chain joins TRBV5-1 to TRBJ1-4; D remains ambiguous. In germline, CDR1 is SGHRS, CDR2 YFSETQ. V was shortened by 2 bases and J by 5 bases, with 10 bases between the two germline ends. This CDR3 has 14 amino acids. DNA of the CDR3: TGCGCCAGCAGCTTCAGTTGGAAGAATGAAAAACTGTTTTTT. Amino acid sequence: CASSFSWKNEKLFF.

This chain connects TRBV19 to TRBJ2-1; 9 bases map to TRBD1. Germline V CDR1 and CDR2: LNHDA, SQIVND (reference sequence). Trimming cost V 7 bases and J 4 bases; bases outside gene matches: 8. The CDR3 has 15 residues. CDR3 protein: CASNPGTGMYNEQFF. The CDR3, as DNA: TGTGCCAGTAACCCCGGGACAGGGATGTACAATGAGCAGTTCTTC.

The chain combines TRBV11-2 with TRBJ2-7, with D possibly being TRBD1 (6 bases). Trimming shortened V by 3 bases and J by 4 bases, and 28 bases separated the two germline ends. CDR3 length equals 19 residues. The germline V gene has CDR1 SGHAT and CDR2 FQNNGV. The CDR3 bases are TGTGCCAGCAGCTTGACAGGCTTGTGGGGTACGGACCGTAAATACGAGCAGTACTTC. Translating gives CASSLTGLWGTDRKYEQYF.

The gene calls are TRBV7-9 and TRBJ2-5, with 15 nucleotides matching TRBD2. This CDR3 is 18 amino acids long. V was clipped by 5 bases and J by 1 base; unmatched bases: 8. Germline V lookup: CDR1 SEHNR, CDR2 FQNEAQ (reference sequence). The CDR3 sequence: CASSPGTSGGTTQETQYF. In nucleotides, the CDR3 is TGTGCCAGCAGCCCTGGGACTAGCGGGGGGACGACCCAAGAGACCCAGTACTTC. The full variable domain, completed using reference TRBV7-9 and TRBJ2-5, is DTGVSQNPRHKITKRGQNVTFRCDPISEHNRLYWYRQTLGQGPEFLTYFQNEAQLEKSRLLSDRFSAERPKGSFSTLEIQRTEQGDSAMYLCASSPGTSGGTTQETQYFGPGTRLLVL.

V usage is TRBV15 and J usage is TRBJ1-3; D gene unclear. The CDR3 totals 15 residues. Trimming cost V 0 bases and J 5 bases, with 11 bases left between them. Looked up from germline, CDR1 is LNHNV and CDR2 is YYDKDF (reference sequence). The CDR3: CATSREGTVRNTIYF. In DNA form, the CDR3 reads TGTGCCACCAGCAGAGAAGGCACGGTTCGAAACACCATATATTTT.

The chain carries TRBV13 and TRBJ2-1, with TRBD2 matching 9 bases. The ends lost 4 bases at V and 7 bases at J; junction bases unmatched: 2. The germline gives CDR1 PRHDT, CDR2 FYEKMQ (reference sequence). The CDR3 consists of 13 residues. The CDR3 DNA reads as TGTGCCAGCAGCTGGACTAGCGTTAATGAGCAGTTCTTC. It codes for CASSWTSVNEQFF.

The chain uses TRBV6-5 and TRBJ1-2; D not certain. The germline gives CDR1 MNHEY, CDR2 SVGAGI. The CDR3 is 14 residues long. The germline V and J ends were trimmed by 2 bases and 4 bases, with 11 bases remaining between them. CDR3 bases: TGTGCCAGCAGTTACGTTGCCTACGGCTATGGCTACACCTTC. The encoded protein is CASSYVAYGYGYTF.

This sequence joins TRBV5-6 and TRBJ2-7; D is possibly TRBD1 or TRBD2 (7 bases each). Trimming removed 1 base at V and 2 bases at J, with 13 bases between. Germline CDR1 reads SGHDT; CDR2 reads YYEEEE. The CDR3 is 15 residues long. The CDR3 loop reads CASSLPQGGTYEQYF. CDR3 nucleotide sequence: TGTGCCAGCAGCTTGCCTCAGGGGGGGACCTACGAGCAGTACTTC.

This chain links TRBV7-2 with TRBJ1-5; the match to TRBD1 covers 7 bases. Germline V CDR1 and CDR2: SGHTA, FQGNSA. Germline trimming cut 4 bases from V and 4 bases from J; bases unmatched to any gene: 13. The CDR3 sequence is 17 residues long. As DNA, the CDR3 is TGTGCCAGCAGCTCCCAGGGGGGGGGCATGAGAAATCAGCCCCAGCATTTT. Protein product: CASSSQGGGMRNQPQHF.

The chain uses TRBV6-2 or TRBV6-3 and TRBJ1-5, with D maybe TRBD1 (5 bases). CDR1 is MNHEY, CDR2 SVGEGT, per germline. V lost 4 bases, J lost 4 bases, and 20 bases lay in between. CDR3 length equals 17 residues. CDR3 sequence: CASSSHPGRSLNQPQHF. CDR3 in DNA: TGTGCCAGCAGTTCCCATCCGGGACGGAGTTTGAATCAGCCCCAGCATTTT.

The rearrangement uses TRBV6-5 and TRBJ2-3; tentatively, D is TRBD1 or TRBD2 (5 bases each). Germline V gives CDR1 MNHEY, CDR2 SVGAGI. V gave up 5 bases and J gave up 14 bases, with 20 bases separating them. CDR3 size: 13 residues. The CDR3 DNA follows: TGTGCCAGCAGTACCCCCGGGACCCCGCCCCGGTATTTT. Protein product: CASSTPGTPPRYF.

This clone was counted a single time. The rearrangement links TRBV5-1 to TRBJ1-1; the D is unclear. V was pared by 0 bases and J by 4 bases, with 7 bases between. Germline-derived CDR1 and CDR2 are SGHRS and YFSETQ. The CDR3 is 13 residues long. CDR3 residues: CASSLAAGTEAFF. The CDR3 coding sequence is TGCGCCAGCAGCTTGGCCGCAGGCACTGAAGCTTTCTTT.

This clone was seen a single time. V gene TRBV28 combines with J gene TRBJ1-4, with D hard to call. Germline-derived CDR1 and CDR2 are MDHEN and SYDVKM. There are 16 residues in the CDR3. Deletions cut 7 bases from V and 0 bases from J, with 15 bases between. The CDR3 nucleotides read TGTGCCAGCACCCTACGAAACTATGCAACTAATGAAAAACTGTTTTTT. Translation gives CASTLRNYATNEKLFF.

This clone was counted a few times. The chain links TRBV2 to TRBJ1-5; tentatively, D is TRBD1 (6 bases). Germline loops: CDR1 SNHLY, CDR2 FYNNEI. The CDR3 spans 16 residues. The ends were cut back, 6 bases at V and 0 bases at J, with 15 bases in the middle. The chain's CDR3 is CASRPGGTNSNQPQHF. CDR3 nucleotide sequence: TGTGCCAGCAGGCCGGGGGGGACAAATAGCAATCAGCCCCAGCATTTT.

The rearrangement uses TRBV11-2 and TRBJ2-5, with 10 bases that match TRBD2. Germline values: CDR1 SGHAT, CDR2 FQNNGV. The CDR3 contains 18 residues. The J segment lost 5 bases and the V segment lost 0 bases, leaving 12 bases of the junction unmatched. As DNA, the CDR3 is TGTGCCAGCAGCTTAGATTTTCAAGCGGGGGGGCCTAGGGAGACCCAGTACTTC. Translation gives CASSLDFQAGGPRETQYF.

A few counts support this clone. The DNA of the CDR3 is TGTGCCAGCAGTTTAATCGGGAAGCAGTACTTC. Protein: CASSLIGKQYF. The chain couples TRBV12-3 or TRBV12-4 to TRBJ2-7; TRBD2 might be the D (5 bases). The V and J ends lost 2 bases and 8 bases respectively, with 7 bases between them. The CDR3 is 11 residues long.

Only one count was recorded for this clone. CDR3: CASSLTGRNTEAFF. The CDR3 DNA is TGTGCCAGCAGCTTAACAGGGAGGAACACTGAAGCTTTCTTT. The rearrangement links TRBV5-6 to TRBJ1-1, with D possibly matching TRBD1 (6 bases). The CDR3 is made up of 14 amino acids. Germline V gene data show CDR1 as SGHDT and CDR2 as YYEEEE. The V gene lost 2 bases and the J gene lost 1 base, with 9 bases spanning the gap.

The chain is built from TRBV6-4 and TRBJ1-1; D is unclear. The V gene lost 3 bases and the J gene lost 4 bases, with 15 bases spanning the gap. The CDR3 has 15 amino acids. The germline gives CDR1 MRHNA, CDR2 SNTAGT. The CDR3 DNA reads as TGTGCCAGCAGTGAATCGAGCGGGGAATCCACTGAAGCTTTCTTT. Its translation: CASSESSGESTEAFF.

This chain joins TRBV4-1 and TRBJ2-5, with D possibly matching TRBD2 (6 bases). The CDR3 is 13 amino acids. Germline V gene lookup returns CDR1 MGHRA and CDR2 YSYEKL. V was trimmed by 0 bases and J by 13 bases, leaving 15 bases between them. CDR3 sequence: CASSQDPTRFAYF. As DNA, the CDR3 is TGCGCCAGCAGCCAAGATCCGACTAGGTTCGCGTACTTC.

The chain links TRBV4-3 to TRBJ1-4, with D perhaps TRBD1 (5 bases). This CDR3 is built from 15 residues. Deletions cut 0 bases from V and 7 bases from J, with 12 bases between. The V gene's germline CDR1 is LGHNA and CDR2 YSLEER. The CDR3 bases are TGCGCCAGCAGCCAAGATGTCAGGGCGAGTGAAAAACTGTTTTTT. Translating gives CASSQDVRASEKLFF.

This chain uses TRBV11-2 with TRBJ2-3, with TRBD2 matching 14 bases. Germline trimming cut 4 bases from V and 3 bases from J; bases unmatched to any gene: 0. The length of the CDR3 is 15 residues. The germline V gene encodes CDR1 SGHAT and CDR2 FQNNGV. The CDR3 region is CASSWTSGGTDTQYF. In DNA form, the CDR3 reads TGTGCCAGCAGCTGGACTAGCGGGGGGACAGATACGCAGTATTTT.

The gene calls are TRBV27 and TRBJ2-1, with a possible D match to TRBD1 (6 bases). The CDR3 spans 13 residues. V was trimmed by 2 bases and J by 12 bases, leaving 14 bases between them. Germline lookup yields CDR1 MNHEY and CDR2 SMNVEV (reference sequence). In DNA, the CDR3 is TGTGCCAGCAGTTTAACACAGGGTCTTGGGCAGTTCTTC. It codes for CASSLTQGLGQFF.

This clone showed up just once. The CDR3 is CASSRDRGSNQPQHF. The DNA of the CDR3 is TGTGCCAGCTCCCGGGACAGGGGGAGCAATCAGCCCCAGCATTTT. The rearrangement joins TRBV18 to TRBJ1-5, with TRBD1 matching over 11 bases. In germline, CDR1 is KGHSH, CDR2 LQKENI. V was pared by 6 bases and J by 1 base, with 2 bases of the junction left unmatched. The CDR3 consists of 15 residues. Drawing the rest from reference TRBV18 and TRBJ1-5, the complete variable domain is NAGVMQNPRHLVRRRGQEARLRCSPMKGHSHVYWYRQLPEEGLKFMVYLQKENIIDESGMPKERFSAEFPKEGPSILRIQQVVRGDSAAYFCASSRDRGSNQPQHFGDGTRLSIL.

The rearrangement uses TRBV6-1 and TRBJ1-4; D gene uncertain. The germline V gene has CDR1 MNHNS and CDR2 SASEGT. V dropped 3 bases and J dropped 8 bases, with 19 bases sitting between them. CDR3 size: 16 residues. The CDR3 nucleotides read TGTGCCAGCAGTGATTCCACAGCCCCATTAGGGGAAAAACTGTTTTTT. It encodes CASSDSTAPLGEKLFF.

The rearrangement uses TRBV9 and TRBJ2-5; D is possibly TRBD2 (6 bases). CDR3 size: 16 residues. Germline assignment: CDR1 SGDLS and CDR2 YYNGEE. V shed 0 bases and J shed 1 base, with 13 bases lying between them. The CDR3 DNA sequence: TGTGCCAGCAGCGTAGGATCGGCGGGGCCCCAAGAGACCCAGTACTTC. This sequence encodes CASSVGSAGPQETQYF.

CDR3 protein: CASTTGEVDQPQHF. The CDR3 nucleotides read TGTGCCAGTACGACGGGAGAGGTGGATCAGCCCCAGCATTTT. The chain uses TRBV19 and TRBJ1-5; D is unresolved. CDR1 LNHDA and CDR2 SQIVND come from the germline V gene (reference sequence). The V and J ends lost 7 bases and 5 bases respectively, with 15 bases between them. The CDR3 extends over 14 amino acids.

The chain joins TRBV20-1 to TRBJ2-7; possible D gene TRBD2, 5 bases. The V and J ends lost 0 bases and 7 bases respectively, with 7 bases between them. The CDR3 totals 11 residues. The V gene's germline CDR1 is DFQATT and CDR2 SNEGSKA (reference sequence). The CDR3 region is CSARETGEQYF. CDR3 in DNA: TGCAGTGCTAGAGAAACGGGAGAGCAGTACTTC.